Below, one T cell receptor beta chain is given with its context. What it recognizes is unknown. This sample stems from a study of human T cells and chemical hapten exposure. Study as a whole: Minor volume differences among pooled libraries chiefly drove per-sample TCR yield variation. Study-wide findings and caveats: The number of TCRs above 1 in 1000 frequency did not change after DPC sensitization.

Time point noted: healthy volunteer bleed at 6 weeks. Extraction of total RNA was performed on unfractionated whole blood. For the library, individual cDNA molecules each received unique molecular identifiers. Original handling: The number of TCRs in each sample had a median of roughly 100,000 and spanned about 20,000 to 700,000. TCRdb redid the calling of the RACE reads with MiXCR, one entry per CDR3 protein. These V and J calls rely on TCRdb rather than the paper's analysis. This sample carries fewer than 85,000 distinct CDR3 sequences, over 6.5% of them seen once, and the ten largest clones take about 1.7%. The sample consisted of whole blood. This TCR was sampled from a female donor in good health. Some clones in this sample may be carry-over from other donors' samples.

CDR3 nucleotides: TGTGCCACCAGACCCCGACGGGGGAACACTGAAGCTTTCTTT. This gives the protein CATRPRRGNTEAFF. The chain links TRBV15 to TRBJ1-1; D is undetermined. CDR3 size: 14 residues. V lost 6 bases and J 1 base, leaving 12 bases between the germline ends. Germline lookup yields CDR1 LNHNV and CDR2 YYDKDF (reference sequence).